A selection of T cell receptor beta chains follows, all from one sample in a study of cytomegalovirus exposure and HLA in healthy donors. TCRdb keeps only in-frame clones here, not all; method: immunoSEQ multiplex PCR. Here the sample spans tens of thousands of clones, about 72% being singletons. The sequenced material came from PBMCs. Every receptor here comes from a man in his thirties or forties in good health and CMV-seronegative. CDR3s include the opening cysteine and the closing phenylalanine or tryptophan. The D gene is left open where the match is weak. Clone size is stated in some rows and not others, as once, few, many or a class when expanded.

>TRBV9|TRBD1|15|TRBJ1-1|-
TGTGCCAGCAGCCCCCAACAGGGGGAGCACACTGAAGCTTTCTTT
CASSPQQGEHTEAFF
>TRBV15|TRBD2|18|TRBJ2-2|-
TGTGCCACCAGCAGAGATGTAAGAACGGGGGGACTCTTTAAGGAGCTGTTTTTT
CATSRDVRTGGLFKELFF
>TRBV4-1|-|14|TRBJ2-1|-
TGCGCCAGCAGCCAAGTAATTGGTCGGGAGAGGGACTTCTTC
CASSQVIGRERDFF
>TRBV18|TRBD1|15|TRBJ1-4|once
TGTGCCAGCTCACCACCGTCAGGGGGAGACGAAAAACTGTTTTTT
CASSPPSGGDEKLFF
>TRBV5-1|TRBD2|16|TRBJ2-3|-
TGCGCCAGCAGCTTGGGACTAGCGGGAGGGCCAGATACGCAGTATTTT
CASSLGLAGGPDTQYF
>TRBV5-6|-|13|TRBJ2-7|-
TGTGCCAGCAGCTTGGTGAATGGCAACGAGCAGTACTTC
CASSLVNGNEQYF
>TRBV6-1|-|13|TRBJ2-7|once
TGTGCCAGCAGTCTACAGGGAACCTACGAGCAGTACTTC
CASSLQGTYEQYF
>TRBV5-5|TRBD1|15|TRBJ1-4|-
TGTGCCAGCAGCGAGAGGACAGGCCAGCCTGAAAAACTGTTTTTT
CASSERTGQPEKLFF
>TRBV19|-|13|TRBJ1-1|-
TGTGCCAGTAGTACCCTTCGGACACAAGAAGCTTTCTTT
CASSTLRTQEAFF
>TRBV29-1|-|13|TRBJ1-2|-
TGCAGCGTTGACTTCGGTAGGGGCTATGGCTACACCTTC
CSVDFGRGYGYTF
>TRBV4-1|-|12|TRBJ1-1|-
TGCGCCAGCAGCAGGGGTAGGACTGAAGCTTTCTTT
CASSRGRTEAFF
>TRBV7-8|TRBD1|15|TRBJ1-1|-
TGTGCCAGCAGCGCACGGACAGGGAAGAACACTGAAGCTTTCTTT
CASSARTGKNTEAFF
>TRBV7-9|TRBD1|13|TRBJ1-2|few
TGTGCCAGCAGCTTTGGGACAGAACGGGGCTACACCTTC
CASSFGTERGYTF
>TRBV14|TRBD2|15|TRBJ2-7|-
TGTGCCAGCAGTCAGGCCATAGCGGGAGGGCCGACGCAGTACTTC
CASSQAIAGGPTQYF
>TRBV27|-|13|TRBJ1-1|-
TGTGCCAGCAGTTCCTATGCCGGAGCCGAAGCTTTCTTT
CASSSYAGAEAFF
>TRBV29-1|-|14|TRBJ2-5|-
TGCAGCGTTGTTCGGGTTTCATCGGCAGAGACCCAGTACTTC
CSVVRVSSAETQYF
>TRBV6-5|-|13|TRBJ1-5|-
TGTGCCAGCAGTGACGCAGGGGATCAGCCCCAGCATTTT
CASSDAGDQPQHF
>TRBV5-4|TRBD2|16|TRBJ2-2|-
TGTGCCAGCAGCTTGGACGGGGGGGCGAACACCGGGGAGCTGTTTTTT
CASSLDGGANTGELFF
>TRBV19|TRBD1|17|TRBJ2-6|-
TGTGCCAGTAGTACCGGGACAGATCTAAGTGGGGCCAACGTCCTGACTTTC
CASSTGTDLSGANVLTF
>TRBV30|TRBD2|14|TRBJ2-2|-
TGTGCCTGGGTCGGGGGGGCCGGAACCGGGGAGCTGTTTTTT
CAWVGGAGTGELFF
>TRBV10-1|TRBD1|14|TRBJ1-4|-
TGCGCCAGCAGTTCGACAGGGGAGTCGGGAAAACTGTTTTTT
CASSSTGESGKLFF
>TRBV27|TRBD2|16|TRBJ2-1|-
TGTGCCAGCAGTTTATCCGGGAGGTTCTCCTACAATGAGCAGTTCTTC
CASSLSGRFSYNEQFF
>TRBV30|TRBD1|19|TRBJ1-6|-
TGTGCCTGGAGTGTCACAGGGGTACTAATCGGGGGTGAGGATTCACCCCTCCACTTT
CAWSVTGVLIGGEDSPLHF
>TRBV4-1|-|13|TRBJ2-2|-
TGCGCCAGCAGCCTTAGGGGTGTCCGGGAGCTGTTTTTT
CASSLRGVRELFF
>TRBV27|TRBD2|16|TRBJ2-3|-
TGTGCCAGCAGCAAGACTAGCGGGAGGGTCACAGATACGCAGTATTTT
CASSKTSGRVTDTQYF
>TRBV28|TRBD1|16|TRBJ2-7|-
TGTGCCAGCAGCTCAAAGGGGGGACAGGGGGGCTACGAGCAGTACTTC
CASSSKGGQGGYEQYF
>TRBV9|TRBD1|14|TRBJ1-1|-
TGTGCCAGCAGGAAAACAGGGGGAAACACTGAAGCTTTCTTT
CASRKTGGNTEAFF
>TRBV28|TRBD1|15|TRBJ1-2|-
TGTGCCAGCAGAGTCCCCCCGGGACAGGGTAATGGCTACACCTTC
CASRVPPGQGNGYTF
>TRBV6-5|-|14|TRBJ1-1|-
TGTGCCAGCAGTTATCGGATTCAGGGTCAGGAAGCTTTCTTT
CASSYRIQGQEAFF
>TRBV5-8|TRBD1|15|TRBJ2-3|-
TGTGCCAGCAGCTGGGGACAGGGCACCACAGATACGCAGTATTTT
CASSWGQGTTDTQYF
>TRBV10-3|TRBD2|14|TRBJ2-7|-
TGTGCCACCCTCGACCGGGGGGACTCCTACGAGCAGTACTTC
CATLDRGDSYEQYF